This entry lists 14 T cell receptor beta chains sequenced from one sample in a study of CD8+ T cells in alopecia areata. Extraction and reverse transcription of RNA yielded cDNA as the sequencing template. Profiling relied on immunoSEQ multiplex PCR, and the TCRdb table lists in-frame clones only, not all of them. The sample carries 150,000 to 250,000 clones, roughly 60% recorded once. Treatment described: oral pan-JAK inhibitor, 5-10 mg twice daily. The specimen was CD4+ T cells sorted from blood, collected at week 24, from a patient treated with tofacitinib. The source is a human donor with alopecia areata.

This rearrangement joins TRBV30 to TRBJ2-1, with D uncertain. The germline CDR1 and CDR2 sequences are GTSNPN and SVGIG (reference sequence). The CDR3 spans 11 residues. V was pared by 4 bases and J by 8 bases, with 9 bases between. This chain's CDR3 is CAWKTGHEQFF. CDR3 DNA sequence: TGTGCCTGGAAAACGGGCCATGAGCAGTTCTTC.

V is TRBV5-1 and J is TRBJ1-2, with D unresolved. Germline V lookup: CDR1 SGHRS, CDR2 YFSETQ. Trimming removed 1 base at V and 7 bases at J, with 14 bases between. There are 14 residues in the CDR3. The CDR3 nucleotides read TGCGCCAGCAGCTTGTCCAGCTATATCGTTGGCTACACCTTC. It codes for CASSLSSYIVGYTF.

V and J are TRBV27 and TRBJ2-3; 13 bases line up with TRBD2. The CDR3 is 14 amino acids. J lost 6 bases, V lost 8 bases, and 5 bases had no gene match. Germline V lookup: CDR1 MNHEY, CDR2 SMNVEV (reference sequence). CDR3 sequence reads: CASSLAGGPDTQYF. The CDR3 region has the DNA TGTGCCAGCTCACTAGCGGGAGGGCCGGATACGCAGTATTTT.

This chain connects TRBV29-1 to TRBJ2-5; perhaps D is TRBD1 or TRBD2 (6 bases each). The germline V gene has CDR1 SQVTM and CDR2 ANQGSEA. Trimming took off 2 bases at V and 2 bases at J, with 15 bases between the two ends. The CDR3 length is 15 residues. CDR3 region: CSVERSWRGQETQYF. In nucleotides, the CDR3 is TGCAGCGTTGAACGTTCGTGGAGGGGGCAAGAGACCCAGTACTTC.

The chain uses TRBV27 and TRBJ2-5; 7 bases agree with TRBD2. J was trimmed by 4 bases and V by 8 bases; bases with no gene match: 4. CDR3 length: 12 amino acids. The V gene's germline CDR1 is MNHEY and CDR2 SMNVEV (reference sequence). CDR3 loop: CASGRALETQYF. Here the CDR3 DNA reads TGTGCCAGCGGGAGGGCCTTAGAGACCCAGTACTTC.

The chain is built from TRBV28 and TRBJ2-3; maybe TRBD1 (6 bases). Germline V gene data show CDR1 as MDHEN and CDR2 as SYDVKM. CDR3 length: 14 residues. V was clipped by 5 bases and J by 2 bases, with 11 bases between them. CDR3 sequence (DNA): TGTGCCAGCAGTCGGACAGAACCCACAGATACGCAGTATTTT. Translation gives CASSRTEPTDTQYF.

The chain uses TRBV9 and TRBJ2-7; 14 nucleotides line up with TRBD2. The germline CDR1 and CDR2 sequences are SGDLS and YYNGEE. V lost 2 bases, J lost 5 bases, and 3 bases stayed unmatched. The CDR3 sequence is 15 residues long. CDR3 loop: CASSVGTSGSNEQYF. CDR3 DNA: TGTGCCAGCAGCGTGGGGACTAGCGGGAGTAACGAGCAGTACTTC.

V usage is TRBV15 and J usage is TRBJ1-1; no firm D call. The ends were cut back, 0 bases at V and 8 bases at J, with 16 bases in the middle. Germline V gives CDR1 LNHNV, CDR2 YYDKDF (reference sequence). The length of the CDR3 is 15 residues. The chain's CDR3 is CATSRDSPGRSEAFF. Here the CDR3 DNA reads TGTGCCACCAGCAGAGACTCACCAGGCAGGAGCGAAGCTTTCTTT.

The gene calls are TRBV14 and TRBJ2-5, with 8 bases identical to TRBD1. CDR1 is SGHDN and CDR2 is FVKESK in the germline V gene. Trimming at V came to 6 bases and at J to 3 bases, leaving 12 bases not matched to a gene. The CDR3 covers 16 residues. CDR3 coding DNA: TGTGCCAGCAGTCTGGGACCGGGACAGGAAGAAGAGACCCAGTACTTC. It translates to CASSLGPGQEEETQYF.

The V gene is TRBV7-3, the J gene TRBJ2-1; D gene unclear. The CDR3 is made up of 13 amino acids. CDR1 is SGHTA, CDR2 FQGTGA, per germline. V was trimmed by 4 bases and J by 3 bases, leaving 7 bases between them. The CDR3 nucleotides are TGTGCCAGCAGCTCCGATATCTACAATGAGCAGTTCTTC. Its protein is CASSSDIYNEQFF.

This clone showed up just a few times. The chain has TRBV15 and TRBJ2-3; 12 nucleotides match TRBD2. The germline V gene encodes CDR1 LNHNV and CDR2 YYDKDF (reference sequence). Unmatched junction bases numbered 2, after V lost 0 bases and J lost 1 base. This CDR3 contains 17 residues. This CDR3 is CATSRDRTSGGTDTQYF. The CDR3 bases are TGTGCCACCAGCAGAGATAGGACTAGCGGGGGCACAGATACGCAGTATTTT.

The CDR3 protein is CASSPLTSSGSYNEQFF. The CDR3 bases are TGTGCCAGCAGCCCTTTGACTAGCTCCGGCTCCTACAATGAGCAGTTCTTC. J is TRBJ2-1 and V is TRBV7-3; 7 nucleotides agree with TRBD2. V was pared by 5 bases and J by 0 bases, with 10 bases of the junction left unmatched. The CDR3 length is 17 residues. The V gene's germline CDR1 is SGHTA and CDR2 FQGTGA.

This chain links TRBV5-1 with TRBJ2-1, with D perhaps TRBD2 (5 bases). The CDR3 totals 17 residues. V was clipped by 0 bases and J by 5 bases, with 18 bases between them. Germline V gene lookup returns CDR1 SGHRS and CDR2 YFSETQ. The CDR3 spells CASSLGSATNKDNEQFF. The DNA for the CDR3 is TGCGCCAGCAGCTTGGGTAGCGCAACAAACAAAGACAATGAGCAGTTCTTC.

This chain joins TRBV7-6 and TRBJ2-7; D remains ambiguous. Germline V gene data show CDR1 as SGHVS and CDR2 as FNYEAQ. V gave up 3 bases and J gave up 1 base, with 7 bases separating them. This CDR3 comprises 13 residues. The CDR3 protein is CASSFQRSYEQYF. In nucleotides, the CDR3 is TGTGCCAGCAGCTTCCAACGTTCCTACGAGCAGTACTTC.